This is a list of T cell receptor beta chains from one sample in a study of cytomegalovirus exposure and HLA in healthy donors. Profiling relied on immunoSEQ multiplex PCR, and the TCRdb table lists in-frame clones only, not all of them. The sample lists around 99,000 clones, around 77% occurring once. Input material: PBMCs. Receptor source: a male donor in good health and CMV-seronegative. CDR3s include the opening cysteine and the closing phenylalanine or tryptophan.

V: TRBV6-1
CDR3: CASLTGQGHQRQHF

V: TRBV7-9
CDR3: CASSHDTGFYYGYTF

V: TRBV7-2
CDR3: CASSLSRDTEAFF

V: TRBV2
CDR3: CASTNNEQFF

V: TRBV13
CDR3: CASSLNGRVRTDTQYF

V: TRBV2
CDR3: CASVGLAGQAGTQYF

V: TRBV30
CDR3: CAWRTGTGFWNEQFF

V: TRBV7-6
CDR3: CASRGAGEVETQYF

V: TRBV15
CDR3: CATSRESRAAVEAFF

V: TRBV5-1
CDR3: CASSSGGDEQYF